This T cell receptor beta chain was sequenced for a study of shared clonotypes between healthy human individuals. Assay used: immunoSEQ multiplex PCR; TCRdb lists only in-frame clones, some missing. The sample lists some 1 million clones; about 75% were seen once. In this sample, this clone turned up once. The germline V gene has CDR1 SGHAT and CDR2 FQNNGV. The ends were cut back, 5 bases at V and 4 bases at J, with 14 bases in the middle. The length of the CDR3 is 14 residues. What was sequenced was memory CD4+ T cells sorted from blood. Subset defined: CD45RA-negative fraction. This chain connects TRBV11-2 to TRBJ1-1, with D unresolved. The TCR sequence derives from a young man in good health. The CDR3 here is CASSPDGVFTEAFF. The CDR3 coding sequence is TGTGCCAGCAGCCCGGACGGCGTCTTCACTGAAGCTTTCTTT. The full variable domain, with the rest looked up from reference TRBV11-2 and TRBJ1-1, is EAGVAQSPRYKIIEKRQSVAFWCNPISGHATLYWYQQILGQGPKLLIQFQNNGVVDDSQLPKDRFSAERLKGVDSTLKIQPAKLEDSAVYLCASSPDGVFTEAFFGQGTRLTVV.